Following are 14 T cell receptor beta chains from one sample sequenced in a study of blood T cell repertoires in COVID-19. Produced via immunoSEQ multiplex PCR; TCRdb's table is partial and in-frame only. This repertoire shows around 380,000 clones, approximately 87% found once; its top ten account for 1% to 1.5%. The sequenced sample was PBMCs or T cells enriched from blood (not recorded which). The receptor source for this set is a man aged 25-45 years who had recovered from COVID-19.

V and J are TRBV27 and TRBJ1-3; 8 positions match TRBD1. The germline gives CDR1 MNHEY, CDR2 SMNVEV (reference sequence). This CDR3 contains 13 residues. V shed 5 bases, J shed 7 bases, and the junction held 4 bases outside the gene matches. CDR3 sequence (DNA): TGTGCCAGCAGTGCTACAGGGGGGAACACCATATATTTT. It translates to CASSATGGNTIYF.

For this clone: Other DNA sequences in this sample translate to the same CDR3. The chain uses TRBV5-6 and TRBJ1-1; D is unclear. The V gene's germline CDR1 is SGHDT and CDR2 YYEEEE. The germline V and J ends were trimmed by 3 bases and 3 bases, with 3 bases remaining between them. The length of the CDR3 is 11 residues. The CDR3 DNA reads TGTGCCAGCAGCTCGTACACTGAAGCTTTCTTT. Residues: CASSSYTEAFF.

The CDR3 nucleotides read TGTGCCAGCAGCGCCTCCAGGGGTAATAATTCACCCCTCCACTTT. Amino acid sequence: CASSASRGNNSPLHF. The chain uses TRBV2 and TRBJ1-6; perhaps TRBD1 as D (6 bases). V lost 6 bases and J 5 bases, leaving 14 bases between the germline ends. Per the germline V gene, CDR1 is SNHLY and CDR2 is FYNNEI. The CDR3 covers 15 residues.

The V gene is TRBV15, the J gene TRBJ2-4; tentative D call: TRBD2 (5 bases). Between the trimmed V and J ends, which lost 0 bases and 0 bases, there was a span of 18 bases. The germline V gene encodes CDR1 LNHNV and CDR2 YYDKDF (reference sequence). This CDR3 spans 19 amino acids. CDR3 bases: TGTGCCACCAGCAGAGATCGGGCGGGCGCCACTCTAGCCAAAAACATTCAGTACTTC. It is translated as CATSRDRAGATLAKNIQYF.

The chain couples TRBV6-5 to TRBJ1-6; maybe TRBD1 (5 bases). The CDR3 runs to 11 residues. CDR1 and CDR2 from the germline V gene are MNHEY and SVGAGI. V was trimmed by 11 bases and J by 10 bases, leaving 12 bases between them. The CDR3 reads CASRQTSPLHF. Written as DNA, the CDR3 is TGTGCCTCGAGACAGACGTCACCCCTCCACTTT.

This chain joins TRBV2 and TRBJ1-2; D remains ambiguous. The germline V and J ends were trimmed by 1 base and 0 bases, with 9 bases remaining between them. CDR3 size: 15 residues. CDR1 is SNHLY, CDR2 FYNNEI, per germline. The CDR3 DNA reads as TGTGCCAGCAGTGAAGGGGAGGGTTCTAACTATGGCTACACCTTC. Amino acids: CASSEGEGSNYGYTF.

J is TRBJ2-3 and V is TRBV19, with 9 bases that match TRBD2. Germline loops: CDR1 LNHDA, CDR2 SQIVND (reference sequence). The CDR3 totals 22 residues. The trim removed 0 bases at V and 4 bases at J, leaving 23 bases unmatched. In DNA form, the CDR3 reads TGTGCCAGTAGTATAGAGGGCATAGGGGGGTCCGCTAGCGGGGTAGGTTCAGATACGCAGTATTTT. Translation gives CASSIEGIGGSASGVGSDTQYF. Based on the CDR3 plus reference TRBV19 and TRBJ2-3, the full variable domain is DGGITQSPKYLFRKEGQNVTLSCEQNLNHDAMYWYRQDPGQGLRLIYYSQIVNDFQKGDIAEGYSVSREKKESFPLTVTSAQKNPTAFYLCASSIEGIGGSASGVGSDTQYFGPGTRLTVL.

V and J are TRBV4-3 and TRBJ2-5, with D perhaps matching TRBD1 (5 bases). V lost 4 bases to trimming and J lost 5 bases, with 17 bases between them. This CDR3 has 15 amino acids. CDR1 and CDR2 from the germline V gene are LGHNA and YSLEER. This CDR3 is CASSPRQRGPETQYF. The CDR3 DNA follows: TGCGCCAGCAGCCCACGACAGCGAGGCCCGGAGACCCAGTACTTC.

This chain uses TRBV7-9 with TRBJ1-2; 7 bases agree with TRBD1. With 3 bases clipped from V and 3 bases from J, the junction kept 1 base outside the gene matches. In germline, CDR1 is SEHNR, CDR2 FQNEAQ (reference sequence). This CDR3 is built from 13 residues. DNA of the CDR3: TGTGCCAGCAGCTTCGGACAGGACTATGGCTACACCTTC. This encodes CASSFGQDYGYTF.

The chain employs TRBV7-3 and TRBJ2-1; possibly TRBD2 for D (6 bases). Germline values: CDR1 SGHTA, CDR2 FQGTGA. V was cut by 4 bases and J by 7 bases, with 17 bases left in between. This CDR3 comprises 15 residues. The DNA for the CDR3 is TGTGCCAGCAGCTCGGGACTCCCCAACGGGAATGAGCAGTTCTTC. Translating it yields CASSSGLPNGNEQFF.

This sequence joins TRBV30 and TRBJ1-2; no clear D. V was pared by 5 bases and J by 8 bases, with 12 bases between. The germline V gene encodes CDR1 GTSNPN and CDR2 SVGIG (reference sequence). This CDR3 spans 11 amino acids. CDR3 coding DNA: TGTGCCTGGGCTAGGGAGGGCGGCTACACCTTC. It is translated as CAWAREGGYTF.

This clone was observed a single time. The junction differs from germline at one of its ends, possibly a read error. The rearrangement joins TRBV6-1 to TRBJ2-7, with 9 bases identical to TRBD1. The germline V gene encodes CDR1 MNHNS and CDR2 SASEGT. There are 16 residues in the CDR3. The CDR3 coding sequence is TGTGCCAGCAGTGAAGGGCTGGGGACAGGGAAGTCCTTAGCGGACTTC. Its protein is CASSEGLGTGKSLADF.

V is TRBV30 and J is TRBJ1-4; 9 bases match TRBD1. Germline V gives CDR1 GTSNPN, CDR2 SVGIG (reference sequence). V was pared by 8 bases and J by 15 bases, with 7 bases of the junction left unmatched. The CDR3 sequence is 10 residues long. CDR3 sequence (DNA): TGTGCCGGGGGGAGGGACAGGGTGTTTTTT. Protein product: CAGGRDRVFF.

The V and J genes are TRBV2 and TRBJ2-7; 7 bases fit TRBD1. Germline CDR1 reads SNHLY; CDR2 reads FYNNEI. V lost 7 bases and J lost 2; bases outside the gene matches: 5. The CDR3 has 13 amino acids. CDR3 sequence: CASNGQDAYEQYF. CDR3 DNA sequence: TGTGCCAGCAACGGACAGGACGCCTACGAGCAGTACTTC.